Following are 20 T cell receptor beta chains from one sample sequenced in a study of spatial heterogeneity in lung cancer. Time point described: sample taken at primary tumor resection. In TCRdb, the 5' RACE reads were re-called with MiXCR into one record per CDR3 protein. Among more than 80,000 distinct CDR3 sequences, about 12% were seen once, and the ten largest hold roughly 39%. The sample was PBMCs, taken at surgery. These receptors all come from a male donor with early-stage non-small cell lung cancer.

This clonotype was counted only a few times. The rearrangement uses TRBV7-2 and TRBJ2-3, with a weak D call TRBD1 (5 bases). Trimming pared 0 bases from V and 0 bases from J, leaving 7 bases between. The CDR3 sequence is 15 residues long. The germline V gene encodes CDR1 SGHTA and CDR2 FQGNSA. The CDR3 DNA sequence: TGTGCCAGCAGCTTAGCGCAGGGTAGCACAGATACGCAGTATTTT. Residues: CASSLAQGSTDTQYF. Looking up the rest from reference TRBV7-2 and TRBJ2-3 gives the full variable domain: GAGVSQSPSNKVTEKGKDVELRCDPISGHTALYWYRQSLGQGLEFLIYFQGNSAPDKSGLPSDRFSAERTGGSVSTLTIQRTQQEDSAVYLCASSLAQGSTDTQYFGPGTRLTVL.

This chain uses TRBV5-4 with TRBJ2-2; D perhaps matches TRBD1 (6 bases). Germline values: CDR1 SGHNT, CDR2 YYREEE (reference sequence). V was trimmed by 4 bases and J by 8 bases, leaving 21 bases between them. The CDR3 loop spans 16 amino acids. The CDR3 sequence: CASSLDAGQLGGELFF. DNA for the CDR3: TGTGCCAGCAGCCTAGACGCCGGACAGCTCGGAGGGGAGCTGTTTTTT.

This clonotype was seen at least ten times. V gene TRBV5-1 combines with J gene TRBJ2-5; no reliable D call. The length of the CDR3 is 13 residues. The V end lost 1 base, the J end lost 5 bases, and 9 bases lay between the germline ends. Germline loops: CDR1 SGHRS, CDR2 YFSETQ. CDR3 DNA sequence: TGCGCCAGCAGCTTGAACTTAGCTGAGACCCAGTACTTC. It yields the protein CASSLNLAETQYF. Full variable domain (remainder filled in from reference TRBV5-1 and TRBJ2-5): KAGVTQTPRYLIKTRGQQVTLSCSPISGHRSVSWYQQTPGQGLQFLFEYFSETQRNKGNFPGRFSGRQFSNSRSEMNVSTLELGDSALYLCASSLNLAETQYFGPGTRLLVL.

To note about this clonotype: Relative to the germline gene, one junction end is altered; a read error may explain this. V and J are TRBV5-4 and TRBJ2-2; 8 bases line up with TRBD2. The CDR3 runs to 16 residues. Germline CDR1 reads SGHNT; CDR2 reads YYREEE (reference sequence). CDR3 bases: TGTACCAGCAGAGTAACTAGCGGCCCTAACACCGGGGAGCTGTTTTTT. Encoded protein: CTSRVTSGPNTGELFF.

This clonotype showed up many times. The chain joins TRBV5-1 to TRBJ2-5; tentatively, D is TRBD2 (5 bases). Trimming stripped 0 bases from V and 4 bases from J, with 13 bases between. Germline assignment: CDR1 SGHRS and CDR2 YFSETQ. The CDR3 loop spans 15 amino acids. For the CDR3, the DNA is TGCGCCAGCAGCTTGGCCTGGCTAGCATCAGAGACCCAGTACTTC. Its translation: CASSLAWLASETQYF.

The chain recombines TRBV6-6 with TRBJ1-6; D might be TRBD1 (5 bases). Looked up from germline, CDR1 is MNHNY and CDR2 is SVGAGI (reference sequence). CDR3 length: 16 residues. V dropped 2 bases and J dropped 5 bases, with 13 bases sitting between them. CDR3 loop: CASSYPDRSHNSPLHF. The CDR3 region has the DNA TGTGCCAGCAGTTACCCCGACAGAAGCCATAATTCACCCCTCCACTTT.

V and J are TRBV2 and TRBJ2-5; 10 nucleotides align to TRBD1. Germline values: CDR1 SNHLY, CDR2 FYNNEI. With V trimmed by 10 bases and J by 2 bases, 7 bases remained unmatched. This CDR3 contains 14 residues. For the CDR3, the DNA is TGTGCCACCTCGGCGGGACAGGGGCAAGAGACCCAGTACTTC. Protein product: CATSAGQGQETQYF.

The sample holds a few counts of this clonotype. This chain connects TRBV28 to TRBJ2-5, with 7 bases fitting TRBD2. Losses at the gene ends were 3 bases for V and 2 bases for J; bases not matched to a gene: 9. The CDR3 sequence is 16 residues long. In germline, CDR1 is MDHEN, CDR2 SYDVKM. The CDR3 DNA reads TGTGCCAGCAGTTTCCTGGGGAGGGGTGCGCAAGAGACCCAGTACTTC. It encodes CASSFLGRGAQETQYF.

This rearrangement joins TRBV3-1 to TRBJ2-1; no definite D call. CDR1 is LGHDT, CDR2 YNNKEL, per germline (reference sequence). Trimming took off 1 base at V and 2 bases at J, with 9 bases between the two ends. This CDR3 contains 15 residues. The CDR3 DNA follows: TGTGCCAGCAGCCAAGTTCAGTACACCTACAATGAGCAGTTCTTC. Amino acids: CASSQVQYTYNEQFF.

The table lists this clonotype with a few counts. This rearrangement joins TRBV28 to TRBJ1-4, with 7 bases aligning to TRBD1. V shed 5 bases and J 0 bases; nucleotides not matched to a gene: 12. The CDR3 contains 18 residues. Germline CDR1 is MDHEN and CDR2 is SYDVKM. The CDR3 reads CASSPYGTVPATNEKLFF. CDR3 sequence (DNA): TGTGCCAGCAGTCCCTATGGGACAGTTCCAGCAACTAATGAAAAACTGTTTTTT.

In its sample, this clonotype was seen a few times. The gene calls are TRBV27 and TRBJ1-3; no definite D call. CDR3 length: 14 residues. The germline V gene encodes CDR1 MNHEY and CDR2 SMNVEV (reference sequence). V lost 5 bases and J 0 bases, leaving 8 bases between the germline ends. For the CDR3, the DNA is TGTGCCAGCAGTCAGGCGTTCTCTGGAAACACCATATATTTT. The encoded protein is CASSQAFSGNTIYF.

This clonotype was seen a single time. The V call is TRBV5-1, the J call TRBJ2-5, with D maybe TRBD2 (6 bases). Trimming shortened V by 0 bases and J by 2 bases, and 8 bases separated the two germline ends. The CDR3 runs to 14 residues. Germline loops: CDR1 SGHRS, CDR2 YFSETQ. The CDR3 nucleotides read TGCGCCAGCAGCTTGGGGAGGGATCAAGAGACCCAGTACTTC. Translated, it gives CASSLGRDQETQYF.

The sample holds many counts of this clonotype. V usage is TRBV5-1 and J usage is TRBJ2-3; possible D gene TRBD2, 8 bases. CDR1 and CDR2 from the germline V gene are SGHRS and YFSETQ. The CDR3 is 17 amino acids. Between the trimmed V and J ends, which lost 7 bases and 3 bases, there was a span of 24 bases. In DNA form, the CDR3 reads TGCGCCAGCCGACAGGGTGGAGCGGGAGTTAGGACAGATACGCAGTATTTT. It yields the protein CASRQGGAGVRTDTQYF.

The CDR3 region is CASSGVGREQYF. The DNA of the CDR3 is TGTGCCAGCAGCGGAGTAGGGCGCGAGCAGTACTTC. The chain uses TRBV7-2 and TRBJ2-7; no clear D. The CDR3 sequence is 12 residues long. CDR1 is SGHTA, CDR2 FQGNSA, per germline. Trimming removed 5 bases from V and 6 bases from J, with 11 bases in between.

This clonotype was seen a few times. The chain carries TRBV10-3 and TRBJ2-7; no firm D call. Trimming removed 3 bases at V and 7 bases at J, with 16 bases between. Germline V gives CDR1 ENHRY, CDR2 SYGVKD. The CDR3 is 14 residues long. CDR3 residues: CAISDSPPVGEQYF. DNA of the CDR3: TGTGCCATCAGTGACTCTCCACCGGTGGGGGAGCAGTACTTC.

This clonotype has a count of ten or more. The chain joins TRBV12-3 or TRBV12-4 to TRBJ1-2; no clear D gene. The CDR3 loop spans 13 amino acids. V was trimmed by 4 bases and J by 4 bases, leaving 10 bases between them. Here the CDR3 DNA reads TGTGCCAGCAGTTCGCAACAGTCCTATGGCTACACCTTC. Translated, it gives CASSSQQSYGYTF.

This clonotype was seen many times. V and J are TRBV4-3 and TRBJ2-7; 10 positions match TRBD1. V gave up 4 bases and J gave up 2 bases; unmatched junction bases: 5. Germline V lookup: CDR1 LGHNA, CDR2 YSLEER. The CDR3 is 15 residues long. CDR3 sequence (DNA): TGCGCCAGCAGCCGCGGGACAGGGGCCCCCTACGAGCAGTACTTC. This sequence encodes CASSRGTGAPYEQYF.

The chain is built from TRBV9 and TRBJ2-2, with a weak D call TRBD1 (5 bases). This CDR3 is built from 15 residues. In germline, CDR1 is SGDLS, CDR2 YYNGEE. Trimming removed 0 bases from V and 5 bases from J, with 11 bases in between. The CDR3 DNA follows: TGTGCCAGCAGCGTAGGGGTACAGGCGACCGGGGAGCTGTTTTTT. It is translated as CASSVGVQATGELFF.

This clonotype has a count of ten or more. The genes are TRBV10-3 and TRBJ2-3; D tentatively reads TRBD1 or TRBD2 (6 bases each). The V gene's germline CDR1 is ENHRY and CDR2 SYGVKD. This CDR3 region has 13 residues. V lost 3 bases and J 3 bases, leaving 7 bases between the germline ends. DNA of the CDR3: TGTGCCATCAGTGAAGGGGGGACAGATACGCAGTATTTT. Protein: CAISEGGTDTQYF.

This clonotype was seen only a few times. J is TRBJ1-4 and V is TRBV11-2; D remains unclear. Trimming stripped 4 bases from V and 3 bases from J, with 9 bases between. The CDR3 covers 14 residues. CDR1 and CDR2 (germline): SGHAT, FQNNGV. The CDR3 is CASSYTRANEKLFF. The CDR3 nucleotides are TGTGCCAGCAGCTATACGCGGGCTAATGAAAAACTGTTTTTT. The full variable domain, with the rest looked up from reference TRBV11-2 and TRBJ1-4, is EAGVAQSPRYKIIEKRQSVAFWCNPISGHATLYWYQQILGQGPKLLIQFQNNGVVDDSQLPKDRFSAERLKGVDSTLKIQPAKLEDSAVYLCASSYTRANEKLFFGSGTQLSVL.